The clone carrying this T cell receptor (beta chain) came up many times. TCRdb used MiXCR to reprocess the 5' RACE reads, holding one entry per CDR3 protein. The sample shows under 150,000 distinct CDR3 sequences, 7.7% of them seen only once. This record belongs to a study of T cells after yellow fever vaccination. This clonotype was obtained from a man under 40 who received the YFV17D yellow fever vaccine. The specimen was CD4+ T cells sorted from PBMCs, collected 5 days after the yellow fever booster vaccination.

The CDR3: CASSPRTGLMGYGYTF. In DNA form, the CDR3 reads TGTGCCAGCAGTCCCCGGACAGGCTTGATGGGATATGGCTACACCTTC. The rearrangement links TRBV27 to TRBJ1-2; TRBD1 agrees at 7 bases. Trimming took 5 bases from V and 5 from J; bases not matched to a gene: 14. The CDR3 loop spans 16 amino acids. Germline V gene lookup returns CDR1 MNHEY and CDR2 SMNVEV (reference sequence).